This T cell receptor (beta chain) was sequenced in a study of blood T cell repertoires in COVID-19. Study overall: Samples representing acute and convalescent COVID-19 were sourced from the United States, Italy and Spain.

The assay was immunoSEQ multiplex PCR, and TCRdb's table has in-frame clones only and misses some. Altogether fewer than 150,000 clones are present, 85% being singletons, with the ten largest covering 10% to 15%. This CDR3 contains 15 residues. V lost 4 bases and J lost 5; bases outside the gene matches: 7. Germline values: CDR1 MNHEY, CDR2 SVGAGI. Material: peripheral blood. The origin of this receptor is a human donor in a cohort sampled during active COVID-19. The chain combines TRBV6-5 with TRBJ2-7, with 11 bases lining up with TRBD2. The chain's CDR3 is CASSLAGGTLNEQYF. CDR3 nucleotide sequence: TGTGCCAGCAGTTTAGCGGGGGGGACCCTCAACGAGCAGTACTTC.